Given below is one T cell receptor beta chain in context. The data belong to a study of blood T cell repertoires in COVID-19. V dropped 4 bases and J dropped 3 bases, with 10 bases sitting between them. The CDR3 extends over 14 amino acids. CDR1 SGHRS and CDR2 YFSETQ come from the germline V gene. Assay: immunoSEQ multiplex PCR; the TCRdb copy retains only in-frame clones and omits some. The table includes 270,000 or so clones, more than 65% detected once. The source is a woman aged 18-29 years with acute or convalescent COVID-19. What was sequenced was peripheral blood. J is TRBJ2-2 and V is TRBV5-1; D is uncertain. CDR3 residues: CASSVSFDTGELFF. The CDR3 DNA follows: TGCGCCAGCAGCGTTAGCTTTGACACCGGGGAGCTGTTTTTT.